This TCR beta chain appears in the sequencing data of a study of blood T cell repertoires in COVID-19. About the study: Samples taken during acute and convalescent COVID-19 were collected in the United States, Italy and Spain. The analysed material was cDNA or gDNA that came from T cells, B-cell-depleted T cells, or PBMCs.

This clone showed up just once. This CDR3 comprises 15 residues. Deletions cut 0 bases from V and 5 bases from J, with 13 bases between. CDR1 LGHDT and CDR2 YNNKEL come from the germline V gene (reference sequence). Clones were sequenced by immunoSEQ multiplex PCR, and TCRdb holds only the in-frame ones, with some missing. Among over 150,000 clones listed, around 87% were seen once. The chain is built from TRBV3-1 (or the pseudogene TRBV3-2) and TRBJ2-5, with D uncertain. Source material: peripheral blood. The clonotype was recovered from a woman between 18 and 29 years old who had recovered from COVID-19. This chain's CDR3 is CASSQDLWSQETQYF. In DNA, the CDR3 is TGTGCCAGCAGCCAAGACCTGTGGTCCCAGGAGACCCAGTACTTC.